Shown below are 20 T cell receptor beta chains from a single sample sequenced in a study of graft-versus-host responses after intestinal transplantation. For these TCRs, the target antigens are not known. Profiled with immunoSEQ multiplex PCR; TCRdb holds only in-frame clones, not every one. The table has about 70,000 clones, under 90% seen once; the top ten hold 0.35% to 0.5%. The specimen comprised unstimulated CD4+ T cells sorted from spleen or lymph node cells, sampled before transplant. Receptors were obtained from a human donor who was the organ donor for an intestinal transplant.

CDR3: CASSPRDRGFREQYV. For the CDR3, the DNA is TGTGCCAGCAGCCCCCGGGACAGGGGGTTCCGCGAGCAGTACGTC. This chain connects TRBV14 to TRBJ2-7; 11 bases line up with TRBD1. CDR3 length: 15 residues. After removal of 4 bases from V and 6 bases from J, the junction contained 8 bases not matched to a gene. Germline CDR1 reads SGHDN; CDR2 reads FVKESK.

CDR3 DNA: TGTGCCAGCAGCTTCTTACAGGGGTCAGGTTCACCCCTCCACTTT. Translating it yields CASSFLQGSGSPLHF. This chain links TRBV5-5 with TRBJ1-6, with 7 bases matching TRBD1. The V gene end was trimmed by 2 bases and the J gene end by 9 bases; junction bases not matched to a gene: 8. The CDR3 spans 15 residues. In germline, CDR1 is SGHKS, CDR2 YYEKEE (reference sequence). The variable domain in full, completed from reference TRBV5-5 and TRBJ1-6, reads DAGVTQSPTHLIKTRGQQVTLRCSPISGHKSVSWYQQVLGQGPQFIFQYYEKEERGRGNFPDRFSARQFPNYSSELNVNALLLGDSALYLCASSFLQGSGSPLHFGNGTRLTVT.

This clone was seen only once. Other DNA sequences in the sample encode the same CDR3. The chain links TRBV20-1 to TRBJ2-1; tentatively, D is TRBD1 (5 bases). CDR3 length: 11 residues. CDR1 is DFQATT and CDR2 is SNEGSKA in the germline V gene (reference sequence). Trimming left V 6 bases short and J 7 bases short, with 10 bases between. CDR3 sequence: CSARGGNEQFF. The CDR3 coding sequence is TGCAGTGCAAGGGGTGGAAATGAGCAGTTCTTC.

This sequence joins TRBV6-5 and TRBJ2-1, with a tentative D call TRBD2 (6 bases). The CDR3 is 15 amino acids. Germline assignment: CDR1 MNHEY and CDR2 SVGAGI. V was trimmed by 6 bases and J by 5 bases, leaving 17 bases between them. In DNA, the CDR3 is TGTGCCAGCAGCGGGACTTCCAGCAGGAACAATGAGCAGTTCTTC. This encodes CASSGTSSRNNEQFF.

The chain links TRBV7-9 to TRBJ1-4, with a tentative D call TRBD1 (5 bases). V dropped 1 base and J dropped 8 bases, with 11 bases sitting between them. Per germline, CDR1 SEHNR and CDR2 FQNEAQ (reference sequence). CDR3 length: 14 amino acids. This CDR3 is CASSLGQGWEKLFF. The CDR3 DNA reads TGTGCCAGCAGCTTAGGGCAGGGATGGGAAAAACTGTTTTTT.

This chain connects TRBV5-1 to TRBJ2-3, with 7 bases that match TRBD1. Trimming cost V 3 bases and J 0 bases; bases outside gene matches: 7. This CDR3 is 16 amino acids long. Germline values: CDR1 SGHRS, CDR2 YFSETQ. The CDR3 nucleotides read TGCGCCAGCAGCTACCCAGACAGGGCTAGCACAGATACGCAGTATTTT. This encodes CASSYPDRASTDTQYF.

This clone has only one observation. The chain joins TRBV7-2 to TRBJ1-5; 9 positions match TRBD1. The junction had 16 bases not matched to a gene; V was cut back by 1 base and J by 9 bases. Germline CDR1 reads SGHTA; CDR2 reads FQGNSA. CDR3 length equals 18 residues. CDR3 DNA sequence: TGTGCCAGCAGCTTAGATTTAACAACAGGGGGCGCGAGACGGCCCCAGCATTTT. Protein product: CASSLDLTTGGARRPQHF.

This chain links TRBV7-9 with TRBJ1-4; no clear D. Per germline, CDR1 SEHNR and CDR2 FQNEAQ (reference sequence). V dropped 7 bases and J dropped 3 bases, with 12 bases sitting between them. The CDR3 runs to 14 residues. DNA for the CDR3: TGTGCCAGCACCAGAGGCAGTTCTAATGAAAAACTGTTTTTT. Its protein is CASTRGSSNEKLFF.

The chain employs TRBV2 and TRBJ2-1, with TRBD1 matching over 8 bases. With V trimmed by 3 bases and J by 9 bases, 7 bases remained unmatched. The V gene's germline CDR1 is SNHLY and CDR2 FYNNEI. The CDR3 is made up of 14 amino acids. The CDR3 DNA sequence: TGTGCCAGCAGTGATCGGGCAGGGGGCGGTGAGCAGTTCTTC. Protein: CASSDRAGGGEQFF.

The V gene is TRBV11-2, the J gene TRBJ2-5, with D unresolved. The CDR3 consists of 15 residues. V dropped 1 base and J dropped 2 bases, with 11 bases sitting between them. Germline V gene lookup returns CDR1 SGHAT and CDR2 FQNNGV. The CDR3: CASSLGNILQETQYF. As DNA, the CDR3 is TGTGCCAGCAGCTTAGGTAACATCCTTCAAGAGACCCAGTACTTC.

The J gene is TRBJ2-7, the V gene TRBV6-6, with D maybe TRBD1 (5 bases). The ends were cut back, 2 bases at V and 2 bases at J, with 10 bases in the middle. Germline assignment: CDR1 MNHNY and CDR2 SVGAGI (reference sequence). The CDR3 totals 14 residues. The CDR3: CASSYVGATYEQYV. The CDR3 nucleotides are TGTGCCAGCAGTTACGTTGGGGCTACCTACGAGCAGTACGTC.

A few counts support this clone. The V call is TRBV28, the J call TRBJ2-7; possible D gene TRBD2, 6 bases. CDR1 is MDHEN and CDR2 is SYDVKM in the germline V gene. The CDR3 is 13 amino acids. The V gene lost 4 bases and the J gene lost 7 bases, with 14 bases spanning the gap. The CDR3 reads CASSSAAGWEQYV. In DNA, the CDR3 is TGTGCCAGCAGTTCCGCCGCGGGGTGGGAGCAGTACGTC.

The rearrangement uses TRBV28 and TRBJ1-1; TRBD1 might be the D (6 bases). Germline loops: CDR1 MDHEN, CDR2 SYDVKM. Between the trimmed V and J ends, which lost 3 bases and 9 bases, there was a span of 17 bases. The CDR3 has 14 amino acids. The CDR3 region has the DNA TGTGCCAGCAGTTTTGGGTCCTCAGGGGAGAAAGCTTTCTTT. Its protein product is CASSFGSSGEKAFF.

The chain carries TRBV14 and TRBJ2-1; D remains ambiguous. Trimming cost V 0 bases and J 4 bases, with 7 bases left between them. Germline CDR1 and CDR2: SGHDN and FVKESK. This CDR3 has 14 amino acids. This chain's CDR3 is CASSQDFSYNEQFF. CDR3 nucleotide sequence: TGTGCCAGCAGCCAAGACTTCTCGTACAATGAGCAGTTCTTC. The full variable domain, completed using reference TRBV14 and TRBJ2-1, is EAGVTQFPSHSVIEKGQTVTLRCDPISGHDNLYWYRRVMGKEIKFLLHFVKESKQDESGMPNNRFLAERTGGTYSTLKVQPAELEDSGVYFCASSQDFSYNEQFFGPGTRLTVL.

The V and J genes are TRBV30 and TRBJ1-1, with a tentative D call TRBD1 (5 bases). From germline, CDR1 is GTSNPN and CDR2 SVGIG (reference sequence). The CDR3 length is 13 residues. V was pared by 0 bases and J by 1 base, with 6 bases between. CDR3 nucleotides: TGTGCCTGGAGTGTCGGGGGGAACACTGAAGCTTTCTTT. Amino acid sequence: CAWSVGGNTEAFF.

This chain joins TRBV16 and TRBJ1-4; 7 positions agree with TRBD1. The germline V gene has CDR1 KGHSY and CDR2 FQNENV. The length of the CDR3 is 15 residues. Trimming took 4 bases from V and 4 from J; bases not matched to a gene: 6. The CDR3: CASSPPGTVNEKLFF. CDR3 bases: TGTGCCAGCAGCCCACCCGGGACAGTTAATGAAAAACTGTTTTTT.

The V gene is TRBV7-8, the J gene TRBJ2-4; D remains unclear. Germline CDR1 reads SGHVS; CDR2 reads FQNEAQ. The CDR3 runs 18 residues. Trimming took 2 bases from V and 1 from J, leaving 18 bases between them. CDR3 DNA sequence: TGTGCCAGCAGCTTAAATCCGGGTCAGACCATGGCCAAAAACATTCAGTACTTC. It translates to CASSLNPGQTMAKNIQYF.

The chain is built from TRBV7-8 and TRBJ1-2; no clear D gene. Between the trimmed V and J ends, which lost 6 bases and 6 bases, there was a span of 23 bases. There are 16 residues in the CDR3. CDR1 is SGHVS and CDR2 is FQNEAQ in the germline V gene. This chain's CDR3 is CASRSDFGGLKDGYTF. CDR3 in DNA: TGTGCCAGCAGATCTGATTTTGGCGGTTTAAAGGATGGCTACACCTTC.

The chain links TRBV2 to TRBJ1-5; 7 bases are shared with TRBD1. The CDR3 is 15 residues long. CDR1 is SNHLY and CDR2 is FYNNEI in the germline V gene. V trimming: 6 bases; J trimming: 0 bases; junction bases outside the gene matches: 5. The CDR3 DNA is TGTGCCAGCAGCGTTGGGACAGCTAGCAATCAGCCCCAGCATTTT. Amino acids: CASSVGTASNQPQHF.

V gene TRBV28 combines with J gene TRBJ1-1, with TRBD1 identical over 11 bases. The CDR3 runs to 14 residues. Losses at the gene ends were 7 bases for V and 11 bases for J; bases not matched to a gene: 12. Looked up from germline, CDR1 is MDHEN and CDR2 is SYDVKM. CDR3 nucleotides: TGTGCCAGCAACCCCCGAGGACAGGGGGCTGGCGCTTTCTTT. Translated: CASNPRGQGAGAFF.